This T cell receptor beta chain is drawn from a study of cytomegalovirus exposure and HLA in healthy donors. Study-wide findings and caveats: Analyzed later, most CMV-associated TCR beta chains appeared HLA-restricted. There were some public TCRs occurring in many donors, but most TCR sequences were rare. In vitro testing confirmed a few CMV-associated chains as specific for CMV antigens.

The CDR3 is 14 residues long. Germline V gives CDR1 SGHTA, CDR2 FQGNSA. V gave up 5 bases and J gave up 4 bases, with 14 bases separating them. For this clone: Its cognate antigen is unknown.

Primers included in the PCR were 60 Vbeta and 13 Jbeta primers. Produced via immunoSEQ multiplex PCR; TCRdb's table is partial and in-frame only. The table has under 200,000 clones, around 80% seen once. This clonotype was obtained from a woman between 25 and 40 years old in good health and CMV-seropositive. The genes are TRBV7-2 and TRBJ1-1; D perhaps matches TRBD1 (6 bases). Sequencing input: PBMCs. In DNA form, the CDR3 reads TGTGCCAGCAGCCTTGAGGCAGGGGCCACTGAAGCTTTCTTT. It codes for CASSLEAGATEAFF.